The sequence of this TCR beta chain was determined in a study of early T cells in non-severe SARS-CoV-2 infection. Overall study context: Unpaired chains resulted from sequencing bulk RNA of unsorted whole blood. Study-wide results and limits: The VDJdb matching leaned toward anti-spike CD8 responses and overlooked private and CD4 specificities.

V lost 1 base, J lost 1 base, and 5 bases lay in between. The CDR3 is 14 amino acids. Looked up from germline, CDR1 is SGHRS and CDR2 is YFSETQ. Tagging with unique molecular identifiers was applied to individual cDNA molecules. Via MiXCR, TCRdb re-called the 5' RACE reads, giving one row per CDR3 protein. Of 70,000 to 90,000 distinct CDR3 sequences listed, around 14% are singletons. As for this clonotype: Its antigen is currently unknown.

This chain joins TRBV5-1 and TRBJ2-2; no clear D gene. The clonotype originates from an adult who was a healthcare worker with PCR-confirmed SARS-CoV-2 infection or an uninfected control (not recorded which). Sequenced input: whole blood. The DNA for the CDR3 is TGCGCCAGCAGCTTGCTGGGGAACACCGGGGAGCTGTTTTTT. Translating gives CASSLLGNTGELFF.